This T cell receptor beta chain was identified in a study of blood T cell repertoires in COVID-19. Background on the study: The United States, Italy and Spain provided the acute and convalescent COVID-19 samples. T cells, B-cell-depleted T cells, or PBMCs supplied cDNA or gDNA.

Source study methods: By means of reference gene primer amplification, nucleated cell counts were estimated. Profiling relied on immunoSEQ multiplex PCR, and the TCRdb table lists in-frame clones only, not all of them. That table supplies the V and J calls and clone size; D and trimming were determined from the DNA. The table includes around 69,000 clones, 82% detected once. This clone has more than one count but fewer than ten. Germline values: CDR1 KGHSH, CDR2 LQKENI. The CDR3 consists of 14 residues. V dropped 2 bases and J dropped 4; count of bases not matched to a gene: 3. V is TRBV18 and J is TRBJ2-5; 8 bases are a match to TRBD1. Source material: peripheral blood. This clonotype was sampled from a woman in her fifties or sixties with acute or convalescent COVID-19. CDR3 nucleotide sequence: TGTGCCAGCTCACCAATCGACAGGGGAGAGACCCAGTACTTC. As protein: CASSPIDRGETQYF. Full variable domain (outside the CDR3, taken from reference TRBV18 and TRBJ2-5): NAGVMQNPRHLVRRRGQEARLRCSPMKGHSHVYWYRQLPEEGLKFMVYLQKENIIDESGMPKERFSAEFPKEGPSILRIQQVVRGDSAAYFCASSPIDRGETQYFGPGTRLLVL.